This TCR beta chain was recorded in a study of Graves' ophthalmopathy and Graves' hyperthyroidism (dated by TCRdb to the late 2010s). For the wider study: Peripheral blood was collected at initial diagnosis, prior to any treatment. The study used TCR beta repertoire signatures to distinguish Graves' ophthalmopathy from Graves' hyperthyroidism and to predict progression to ophthalmopathy. T-cell repertoires of thyroid tissue and blood were compared in 5 or 6 hyperthyroidism patients. In total, 135 blood samples were TCR-sequenced: around 42 ophthalmopathy, under 80 hyperthyroidism and roughly 17 hyperthyroidism-to-ophthalmopathy patients. After sampling, hyperthyroidism patients received methimazole starting at 30 mg daily, and ophthalmopathy patients received high-dose intravenous methylprednisolone. To explore V-J signatures that distinguish ophthalmopathy from hyperthyroidism, a discovery set of about 99 patients was enrolled, made up of roughly 41 with ophthalmopathy and 57 with stable hyperthyroidism. For independent validation, a separate cohort was made up of 18 hyperthyroidism patients plus 17 patients who later progressed from hyperthyroidism to ophthalmopathy.

From its cysteine to its phenylalanine, the CDR3 spans 13 amino acids. The only DNA kept is the CDR3, 39 bases in frame from the first base. Sequences MNHEY (CDR1) and SVGAGI (CDR2) are obtained from the germline V gene. Deletion took 7 bases off V and 4 bases off J, with a span of 13 bases between the germline ends. Hyperthyroidism was considered stable if no progression to ophthalmopathy occurred within 18 months of follow-up. Hyperthyroidism patients were newly diagnosed, were aged 18 to 65 years, and had a disease duration under 2 months. Anyone with other autoimmune diseases, uncontrolled infections, pregnancy or lactation was excluded from the study. Diagnosis was based on clinical symptoms, serum thyroxine, TRAb, thyroid ultrasound and orbital computed tomography. PBMCs were isolated from more than 9 ml of fresh peripheral blood by Ficoll-Paque density gradient centrifugation. Trizol reagent was used to extract the total RNA, and its quality was then checked on an Agilent 2100 Bioanalyzer.

For repertoire sequencing, the TCR beta CDR3 regions were amplified from RNA transcripts. The first round was an RT-PCR using HTBI primers with the Qiagen OneStep RT-PCR kit, and this first round was followed by a second-round multiplex PCR, then size selection and purification. The libraries underwent paired-end sequencing with 100 bp reads on an Illumina HiSeq2000. The authors' pipeline ran thus. SOAPnuke was used for read processing, and reads with adapters, uncalled bases, a mean Phred below 15, or no exact constant-primer or identifier match were discarded. COPE v1.2.5 was used to merge high-quality paired reads. Each unique nucleotide sequence was treated as a clonotype, and MiTCR v1.1 was used to align the clonotypes to the IMGT TRB V, D and J references. The analysis was limited to V-J combinations with a frequency above 0.0001, which together covered approximately 99% of repertoires. For each V-J combination, a TCR clonal expansion and chaos score was defined as F50 clonal expansion divided by the chaos observed in the TCRdist matrix. Welch's t-statistics and random forest were used to reduce the features to about twelve V-J combinations, which were then used as input to a naive Bayes classifier. The similarity between thyroid and blood repertoires was quantified using the Morisita-Horn index. TCRdb trimmed public reads at Q25 via fastp, called clones via MiXCR and kept in-frame beta chains. Rows matching on CDR3 protein sequence are summarized as one entry with the most common DNA and genes. In this record, the V and J calls reflect TCRdb's handling and not the investigators' own analysis. The sample includes a few hundred thousand distinct CDR3 sequences, with about 18% observed a single time. Jointly, the top ten make up 2.4% of the sample.

The sample holds many counts of this clonotype. Its cognate antigen has yet to be identified. Base qualities are not provided; no much larger clone lies one nucleotide away. Points the paper makes about the study in general: Ophthalmopathy was separated from stable hyperthyroidism by the 13-signature model with more than 85% sensitivity and approximately 84% specificity in cross-validation and with 80%/75% in the test set. In validation, the model predicted ophthalmopathy progression with 55% to 71% sensitivity and approximately 72% specificity; some 13 predicted patients were CT-confirmed with GO in a median of around 6.5 months. Most expanded thyroid clonotypes with a frequency above 0.001 also appeared in blood, which suggests that blood repertoires may reflect the immune response in the thyroid. No statistical method was used to predetermine the sample size, and group allocation was not hidden from the investigators.

This sequence originates from an adult woman with stable Graves' hyperthyroidism. This chain is built from TRBV6-5 and TRBJ1-2; the D segment could be TRBD1, given 6 matching bases. What was sequenced was peripheral blood. The CDR3 protein sequence reads: CASKAGVGYGYTF. The nucleotide sequence is given as TGTGCCAGCAAAGCAGGGGTCGGCTATGGCTACACCTTC.